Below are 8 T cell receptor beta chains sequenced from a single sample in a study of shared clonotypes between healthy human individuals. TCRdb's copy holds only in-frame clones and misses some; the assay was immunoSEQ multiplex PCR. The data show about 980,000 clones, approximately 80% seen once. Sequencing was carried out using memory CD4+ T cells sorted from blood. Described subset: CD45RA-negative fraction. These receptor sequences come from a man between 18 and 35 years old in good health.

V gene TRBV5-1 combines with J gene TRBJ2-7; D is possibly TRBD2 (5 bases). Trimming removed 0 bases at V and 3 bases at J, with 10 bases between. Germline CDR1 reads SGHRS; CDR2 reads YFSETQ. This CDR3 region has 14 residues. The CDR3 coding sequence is TGCGCCAGCAGCTTGGAGATGAGCGGCTACGAGCAGTACTTC. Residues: CASSLEMSGYEQYF.

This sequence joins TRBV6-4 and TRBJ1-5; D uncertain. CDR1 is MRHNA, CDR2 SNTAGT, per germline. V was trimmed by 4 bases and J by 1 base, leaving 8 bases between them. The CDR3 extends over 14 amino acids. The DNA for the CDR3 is TGTGCCAGCAGTGCCGACACCAGCAATCAGCCCCAGCATTTT. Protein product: CASSADTSNQPQHF.

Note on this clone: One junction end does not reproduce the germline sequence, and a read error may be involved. The CDR3 coding sequence is TGTGCCAGCAGTGAACTATGTGGACAAAGTCGGGCCAACGTCCCGACTTTC. Its protein product is CASSELCGQSRANVPTF. The rearrangement uses TRBV25-1 and TRBJ2-6, with D perhaps matching TRBD1 (5 bases). The CDR3 is 17 amino acids. Germline loops: CDR1 MGHDK, CDR2 SYGVNS.

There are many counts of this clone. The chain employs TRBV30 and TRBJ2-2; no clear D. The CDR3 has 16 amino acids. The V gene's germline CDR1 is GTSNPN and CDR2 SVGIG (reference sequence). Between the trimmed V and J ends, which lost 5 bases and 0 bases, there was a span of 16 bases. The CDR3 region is CAWSRTLISNTGELFF. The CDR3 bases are TGTGCCTGGTCCCGGACGCTTATCTCGAACACCGGGGAGCTGTTTTTT.

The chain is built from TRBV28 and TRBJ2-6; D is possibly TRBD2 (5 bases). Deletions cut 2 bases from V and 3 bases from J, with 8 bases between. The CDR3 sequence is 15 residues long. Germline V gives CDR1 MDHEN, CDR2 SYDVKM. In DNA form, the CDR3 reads TGTGCCAGCAGTTTACGGGGATATGGGGCCAACGTCCTGACTTTC. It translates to CASSLRGYGANVLTF.

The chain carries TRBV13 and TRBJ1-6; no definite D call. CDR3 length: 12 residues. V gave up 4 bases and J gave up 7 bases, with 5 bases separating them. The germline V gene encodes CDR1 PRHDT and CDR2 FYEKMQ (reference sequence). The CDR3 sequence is CASSYRNSPLHF. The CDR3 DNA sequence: TGTGCCAGCAGCTATAGGAATTCACCCCTCCACTTT.

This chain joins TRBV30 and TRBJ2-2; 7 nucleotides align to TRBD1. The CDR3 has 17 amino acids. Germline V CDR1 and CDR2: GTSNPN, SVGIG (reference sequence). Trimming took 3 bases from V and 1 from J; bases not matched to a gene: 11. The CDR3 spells CAWRPNRGSLNTGELFF. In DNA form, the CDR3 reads TGTGCCTGGAGGCCGAACAGGGGTTCCTTGAACACCGGGGAGCTGTTTTTT.

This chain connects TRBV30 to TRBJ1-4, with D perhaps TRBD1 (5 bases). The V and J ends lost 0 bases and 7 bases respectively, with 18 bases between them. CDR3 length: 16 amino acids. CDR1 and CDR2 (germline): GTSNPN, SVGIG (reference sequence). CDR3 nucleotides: TGTGCCTGGAGTGTAAGTTCTGCAGGGAGGAGTGAAAAACTGTTTTTT. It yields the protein CAWSVSSAGRSEKLFF.